This TCR beta chain is drawn from a study of neurological immune-mediated disorders. Findings and caveats of the study: HTLV-1-associated myelopathy had the most TCR clonal expansion, and multiple sclerosis had the least, less than healthy controls.

Germline V gene sequence: CDR1 DFQATT, CDR2 SNEGSKA (reference sequence). This CDR3 spans 17 amino acids. The V gene end was trimmed by 5 bases and the J gene end by 2 bases; junction bases not matched to a gene: 11. One entry per CDR3 protein, called by TCRdb with MiXCR from the 5' RACE reads. The sample shows 60,000 to 85,000 distinct CDR3 sequences, around 5.2% of them seen only once. 2 million PBMCs stored at -80 C were the source of the unsorted libraries. This clonotype was seen many times. Antigen: not known. This sequence joins TRBV20-1 and TRBJ2-1; TRBD2 agrees at 11 bases. The TCR was taken from a man in his late teens or twenties with multiple sclerosis. Material: PBMCs. The CDR3 DNA follows: TGCAGTGCTCCAAAACGCAGACTAGCGGGAACCTACAATGAGCAGTTCTTC. This gives the protein CSAPKRRLAGTYNEQFF.